This T cell receptor (beta chain) emerged from a study of blood T cell repertoires in COVID-19. In the study overall: T cells, B-cell-depleted T cells, or PBMCs provided the cDNA or gDNA that served as material.

There are 14 residues in the CDR3. Germline CDR1 SGHDT, CDR2 YYEEEE. The V gene lost 3 bases and the J gene lost 7 bases, with 11 bases spanning the gap. How the authors handled the data: Researchers report that nucleated cell counts were estimated from reference gene primer amplification. The assay was immunoSEQ multiplex PCR, and TCRdb's table has in-frame clones only and misses some. That table furnishes V, J and clone size, whereas the DNA furnished D and trimming. This sample has approximately 450,000 clones, with around 89% found just once. Two negative PCRs, clearance, or symptom resolution had been documented for recovered Cohort 3 donors.

The TCR was taken from a man under 40 who had recovered from COVID-19. The genes are TRBV5-6 and TRBJ1-6, with a possible D match to TRBD1 (6 bases). Input material: PBMCs or T cells enriched from blood (not recorded which). The CDR3 region is CASSYGTPNSPLHF. The CDR3 nucleotides read TGTGCCAGCAGCTACGGGACACCGAATTCACCCCTCCACTTT.